The next 6 T cell receptor beta chains were all read from a single sample in a study of CD8 T cells in Susac syndrome. Reverse transcription of roughly 0.45 to 1 ug RNA used random hexamers. TCRdb reanalysed the immunoSEQ multiplex PCR reads using MiXCR and keeps one entry per CDR3 protein. The sample includes 170,000 or so distinct CDR3 sequences, roughly 92% of them seen just once. The source material was CD4+ T cells from PBMCs. Every receptor here comes from a human donor with Susac syndrome.

V is TRBV9 and J is TRBJ1-3; possible D gene TRBD1, 6 bases. CDR3 size: 13 residues. Between the trimmed V and J ends, which lost 2 bases and 5 bases, there was a span of 8 bases. The germline gives CDR1 SGDLS, CDR2 YYNGEE. This chain's CDR3 is CASSVDSRNTIYF. The DNA for the CDR3 is TGTGCCAGCAGCGTGGACAGTAGAAACACCATATATTTT. The full variable domain, rest sourced from reference TRBV9 and TRBJ1-3, is DSGVTQTPKHLITATGQRVTLRCSPRSGDLSVYWYQQSLDQGLQFLIQYYNGEERAKGNILERFSAQQFPDLHSELNLSSLELGDSALYFCASSVDSRNTIYFGEGSWLTVV.

The chain couples TRBV5-1 to TRBJ2-3; 11 nucleotides align to TRBD2. The CDR3 spans 15 residues. Germline CDR1 reads SGHRS; CDR2 reads YFSETQ. The junction had 3 bases not matched to a gene; V was cut back by 4 bases and J by 2 bases. Here the CDR3 reads CASSGTSGPTDTQYF. For the CDR3, the DNA is TGCGCCAGCAGCGGGACTAGCGGACCCACAGATACGCAGTATTTT.

This clonotype was picked up one time. This chain links TRBV6-6 with TRBJ2-7, with D tentatively TRBD2 (5 bases). Germline V gives CDR1 MNHNY, CDR2 SVGAGI (reference sequence). The CDR3 runs to 14 residues. V lost 0 bases to trimming and J lost 3 bases, with 9 bases between them. The CDR3 is CASSYSVGVYEQYF. The CDR3 bases are TGTGCCAGCAGTTACTCAGTCGGGGTCTACGAGCAGTACTTC.

The chain employs TRBV29-1 and TRBJ1-1; D unclear. CDR3 length: 11 amino acids. Germline lookup yields CDR1 SQVTM and CDR2 ANQGSEA. Trimming stripped 0 bases from V and 3 bases from J, with 2 bases between. CDR3 bases: TGCAGCGTTGAAGAATACACTGAAGCTTTCTTT. Protein sequence: CSVEEYTEAFF.

This sequence joins TRBV2 and TRBJ2-3; D not resolved. The germline gives CDR1 SNHLY, CDR2 FYNNEI. Trimming cost V 5 bases and J 0 bases, with 9 bases left between them. This CDR3 comprises 14 residues. CDR3 DNA sequence: TGTGCCAGCAGTTTCGGAGAAAGCACAGATACGCAGTATTTT. It codes for CASSFGESTDTQYF.

The rearrangement uses TRBV7-2 and TRBJ1-2; 8 bases align to TRBD1. CDR1 is SGHTA and CDR2 is FQGNSA in the germline V gene. V gave up 4 bases and J gave up 5 bases; unmatched junction bases: 0. CDR3 length: 12 residues. This CDR3 reads CASSWTGYGYTF. The CDR3 DNA is TGTGCCAGCAGCTGGACAGGGTATGGCTACACCTTC.